The 26 T cell receptor beta chains below were found in one sample sequenced in a study of siplizumab effects on memory and regulatory T cells. Method: immunoSEQ multiplex PCR; TCRdb's copy keeps in-frame clones and lacks some. The sample carries about 110,000 clones, around 93% recorded once. Material: CD4+ T cells sorted from blood. These receptors came from a human donor in good health.

The chain has TRBV9 and TRBJ2-1; D gene ambiguous. Germline loops: CDR1 SGDLS, CDR2 YYNGEE. This CDR3 has 14 residues. Trimming cost V 3 bases and J 3 bases, with 10 bases left between them. The CDR3: CASSDLGNYNEQFF. The CDR3 DNA is TGTGCCAGCAGCGACTTGGGGAACTACAATGAGCAGTTCTTC.

This chain joins TRBV18 and TRBJ2-7; 8 bases are shared with TRBD2. Germline lookup yields CDR1 KGHSH and CDR2 LQKENI. This CDR3 region has 16 residues. V was pared by 0 bases and J by 2 bases, with 6 bases of the junction left unmatched. CDR3 sequence (DNA): TGTGCCAGCTCACCACCGTTAAGCGGGAGTCCCTACGAGCAGTACTTC. This gives the protein CASSPPLSGSPYEQYF.

The V gene is TRBV7-8, the J gene TRBJ1-1; no definite D call. The V gene lost 5 bases and the J gene lost 0 bases, with 7 bases spanning the gap. The CDR3 loop spans 13 amino acids. From germline, CDR1 is SGHVS and CDR2 FQNEAQ. The CDR3 is CASSLYMNTEAFF. CDR3 nucleotide sequence: TGTGCCAGCAGCCTCTATATGAACACTGAAGCTTTCTTT. Looking up the rest from reference TRBV7-8 and TRBJ1-1 gives the full variable domain: GAGVSQSPRYKVAKRGQDVALRCDPISGHVSLFWYQQALGQGPEFLTYFQNEAQLDKSGLPSDRFFAERPEGSVSTLKIQRTQQEDSAVYLCASSLYMNTEAFFGQGTRLTVV.

The rearrangement links TRBV28 to TRBJ1-5, with D unclear. This CDR3 contains 15 residues. V was shortened by 5 bases and J by 2 bases, with 13 bases between the two germline ends. CDR1 is MDHEN, CDR2 SYDVKM, per germline. CDR3 DNA sequence: TGTGCCAGCAGTCCCCCAGTGGGTGGCAATCAGCCCCAGCATTTT. This gives the protein CASSPPVGGNQPQHF.

In its sample, this clone was seen once. The J gene is TRBJ1-1, the V gene TRBV7-8; maybe TRBD1 (6 bases). The germline V gene encodes CDR1 SGHVS and CDR2 FQNEAQ. Trimming cost V 6 bases and J 4 bases, with 12 bases left between them. CDR3 length equals 13 residues. The CDR3 DNA sequence: TGTGCCAGCAGTAGGGGGGTGGGCACTGAAGCTTTCTTT. Protein sequence: CASSRGVGTEAFF.

CDR3 in DNA: TGTGCCAGCAGTGAAGCCCCTAGCGGGGTTAGCACAGATACGCAGTATTTT. Amino acid sequence: CASSEAPSGVSTDTQYF. The chain links TRBV2 to TRBJ2-3; TRBD2 matches at 9 bases. The CDR3 extends over 17 amino acids. V shed 0 bases and J 0 bases; nucleotides not matched to a gene: 4. Looked up from germline, CDR1 is SNHLY and CDR2 is FYNNEI. Variable domain in full (rest from reference TRBV2 and TRBJ2-3): EPEVTQTPSHQVTQMGQEVILRCVPISNHLYFYWYRQILGQKVEFLVSFYNNEISEKSEIFDDQFSVERPDGSNFTLKIRSTKLEDSAMYFCASSEAPSGVSTDTQYFGPGTRLTVL.

The chain carries TRBV11-1 and TRBJ2-2, with D perhaps assigned TRBD1 or TRBD2 (7 bases each). The V gene's germline CDR1 is SGHAT and CDR2 FQDESV (reference sequence). Trimming left V 5 bases short and J 3 bases short, with 16 bases between. The CDR3 has 16 residues. The DNA of the CDR3 is TGTGCCAGCAGCCCAGGGGGGGCGGCCCACACCGGGGAGCTGTTTTTT. This codes for CASSPGGAAHTGELFF.

Remarks on this clone: Other DNA sequences in this sample translate to the same CDR3. V and J are TRBV20-1 and TRBJ1-2; weak D call: TRBD1 (5 bases). Trimming took off 2 bases at V and 8 bases at J, with 9 bases between the two ends. Germline V CDR1 and CDR2: DFQATT, SNEGSKA (reference sequence). The length of the CDR3 is 11 residues. CDR3 loop: CSARQGNGYTF. Here the CDR3 DNA reads TGCAGTGCTAGACAGGGAAACGGCTACACCTTC.

The chain employs TRBV29-1 and TRBJ1-1, with D possibly matching TRBD1 (5 bases). In germline, CDR1 is SQVTM, CDR2 ANQGSEA. The V end lost 0 bases, the J end lost 10 bases, and 9 bases lay between the germline ends. The CDR3 has 11 amino acids. The CDR3 DNA is TGCAGCGTTGAAGATTGGCAGGGAGCTTTCTTT. Its protein product is CSVEDWQGAFF. The variable domain in full, completed from reference TRBV29-1 and TRBJ1-1, reads SAVISQKPSRDICQRGTSLTIQCQVDSQVTMMFWYRQQPGQSLTLIATANQGSEATYESGFVIDKFPISRPNLTFSTLTVSNMSPEDSSIYLCSVEDWQGAFFGQGTRLTVV.

The chain carries TRBV5-4 and TRBJ2-2, with 7 positions matching TRBD2. The length of the CDR3 is 15 residues. V shed 1 base and J 3 bases; nucleotides not matched to a gene: 3. Germline V CDR1 and CDR2: SGHNT, YYREEE (reference sequence). CDR3 residues: CASSLQLAHTGELFF. The CDR3 DNA follows: TGTGCCAGCAGCTTGCAACTAGCGCACACCGGGGAGCTGTTTTTT.

This chain connects TRBV14 to TRBJ1-5; tentative D call: TRBD1 (6 bases). This CDR3 contains 13 residues. Looked up from germline, CDR1 is SGHDN and CDR2 is FVKESK. Trimming removed 4 bases at V and 6 bases at J, with 10 bases between. CDR3 loop: CASSLGGFQPQHF. The CDR3 nucleotides read TGTGCCAGCAGCCTAGGGGGGTTTCAGCCCCAGCATTTT.

This sequence joins TRBV10-2 and TRBJ1-5; no definite D call. The CDR3 is made up of 16 amino acids. V was clipped by 2 bases and J by 6 bases, with 17 bases between them. Germline CDR1 reads WSHSY; CDR2 reads SAAADI. Here the CDR3 reads CASSETRLERAQPQHF. In nucleotides, the CDR3 is TGCGCCAGCAGTGAGACGCGACTAGAGCGCGCTCAGCCCCAGCATTTT.

The V and J genes are TRBV5-4 and TRBJ2-7; D call uncertain. Germline CDR1 is SGHNT and CDR2 is YYREEE (reference sequence). The CDR3 extends over 14 amino acids. Trimming took off 5 bases at V and 0 bases at J, with 12 bases between the two ends. DNA for the CDR3: TGTGCCAGCAGTGACGCGGCAAGCTCCTACGAGCAGTACTTC. It specifies CASSDAASSYEQYF. Combining the CDR3 with reference TRBV5-4 and TRBJ2-7 gives the whole variable domain ETGVTQSPTHLIKTRGQQVTLRCSSQSGHNTVSWYQQALGQGPQFIFQYYREEENGRGNFPPRFSGLQFPNYSSELNVNALELDDSALYLCASSDAASSYEQYFGPGTRLTVT.

The J gene is TRBJ2-2, the V gene TRBV10-2; 8 bases are shared with TRBD2. The CDR3 extends over 16 amino acids. With V trimmed by 4 bases and J by 7 bases, 11 bases remained unmatched. Germline values: CDR1 WSHSY, CDR2 SAAADI. For the CDR3, the DNA is TGCGCCAGCAGTGGCGGCGGGGGGTCACACCTCGGGGAGCTGTTTTTT. It is translated as CASSGGGGSHLGELFF.

V gene TRBV30 combines with J gene TRBJ2-4; D might be TRBD2 (5 bases). The germline V and J ends were trimmed by 0 bases and 0 bases, with 12 bases remaining between them. CDR1 is GTSNPN and CDR2 is SVGIG in the germline V gene (reference sequence). The length of the CDR3 is 16 residues. The CDR3 loop is CAWSVRGNLAKNIQYF. CDR3 in DNA: TGTGCCTGGAGTGTACGAGGGAACCTAGCCAAAAACATTCAGTACTTC. The entire variable domain, with the rest obtained from reference TRBV30 and TRBJ2-4, is as follows: SQTIHQWPATLVQPVGSPLSLECTVEGTSNPNLYWYRQAAGRGLQLLFYSVGIGQISSEVPQNLSASRPQDRQFILSSKKLLLSDSGFYLCAWSVRGNLAKNIQYFGAGTRLSVL.

The V call is TRBV6-5, the J call TRBJ2-1; the match to TRBD1 covers 8 bases. This CDR3 contains 15 residues. Trimming removed 6 bases from V and 5 bases from J; junction bases left unmatched: 9. Germline lookup yields CDR1 MNHEY and CDR2 SVGAGI. The CDR3 DNA reads TGTGCCAGCAGCCCCCACCCGGGACAGGACAATGAGCAGTTCTTC. It is translated as CASSPHPGQDNEQFF.

The chain uses TRBV5-1 and TRBJ1-5; TRBD1 matches 9 bases. The germline CDR1 and CDR2 sequences are SGHRS and YFSETQ. There are 15 residues in the CDR3. V gave up 4 bases and J gave up 4 bases; unmatched junction bases: 6. CDR3 sequence: CASSLSGQGNQPQHF. DNA of the CDR3: TGCGCCAGCAGCCTTTCGGGACAGGGTAATCAGCCCCAGCATTTT.

The V call is TRBV18, the J call TRBJ2-2; D is perhaps TRBD1 or TRBD2 (5 bases each). The V end was cut by 3 bases, the J end by 5 bases, with 16 bases between. CDR1 and CDR2 (germline): KGHSH, LQKENI. The CDR3 runs to 16 residues. The CDR3 DNA reads TGTGCCAGCTCACCCTCGTCCGGGACGGGGACCGGGGAGCTGTTTTTT. Translated, it gives CASSPSSGTGTGELFF.

The V call is TRBV19, the J call TRBJ2-7, with 7 bases fitting TRBD1. V lost 5 bases and J lost 3; bases outside the gene matches: 4. The CDR3 is made up of 13 amino acids. Germline CDR1 and CDR2: LNHDA and SQIVND (reference sequence). CDR3 bases: TGTGCCAGTAGTCTACGGGACAGCTACGAGCAGTACTTC. Translating it yields CASSLRDSYEQYF.

This clone was detected once. The chain carries TRBV5-6 and TRBJ2-7; D is unclear. This CDR3 has 15 residues. V gave up 1 base and J gave up 0 bases, with 11 bases separating them. CDR1 and CDR2 (germline): SGHDT, YYEEEE. CDR3 coding DNA: TGTGCCAGCAGCTTGCGCCAGCTCAGCTCCTACGAGCAGTACTTC. Its protein product is CASSLRQLSSYEQYF.

The V and J genes are TRBV18 and TRBJ1-5, with D maybe TRBD1 (5 bases). Germline CDR1 is KGHSH and CDR2 is LQKENI. V was shortened by 2 bases and J by 5 bases, with 16 bases between the two germline ends. This CDR3 has 16 amino acids. The CDR3: CASSPKSGQGDQPQHF. CDR3 nucleotide sequence: TGTGCCAGCTCACCAAAGTCTGGGCAGGGCGATCAGCCCCAGCATTTT.

The chain joins TRBV5-4 to TRBJ2-6, with 8 bases fitting TRBD2. Germline V CDR1 and CDR2: SGHNT, YYREEE (reference sequence). There are 18 residues in the CDR3. Losses at the gene ends were 4 bases for V and 0 bases for J; bases not matched to a gene: 9. In nucleotides, the CDR3 is TGTGCCAGCAGCCCACTTGCGGGAGGATTCTCTGGGGCCAACGTCCTGACTTTC. Encoded protein: CASSPLAGGFSGANVLTF.

DNA for the CDR3: TGCAGCGTTGACCCGACAGGGGTCTATGGCTACACCTTC. It yields the protein CSVDPTGVYGYTF. The chain couples TRBV29-1 to TRBJ1-2; 8 nucleotides agree with TRBD1. The CDR3 loop spans 13 amino acids. V was clipped by 3 bases and J by 4 bases; unmatched bases: 4. From germline, CDR1 is SQVTM and CDR2 ANQGSEA.

The chain recombines TRBV30 with TRBJ1-2, with D tentatively TRBD1 (5 bases). Germline assignment: CDR1 GTSNPN and CDR2 SVGIG (reference sequence). V lost 2 bases, J lost 3 bases, and 10 bases lay in between. The CDR3 spans 13 residues. CDR3 amino acids: CAWSKGSDYGYTF. Here the CDR3 DNA reads TGTGCCTGGAGTAAGGGGTCGGACTATGGCTACACCTTC.

The chain employs TRBV20-1 and TRBJ1-2; D unresolved. Trimming removed 1 base from V and 7 bases from J, with 7 bases in between. There are 11 residues in the CDR3. Germline assignment: CDR1 DFQATT and CDR2 SNEGSKA (reference sequence). The CDR3 sequence is CSARVRAGYTF. The CDR3, as DNA: TGCAGTGCTAGAGTCCGGGCTGGCTACACCTTC.

The CDR3 sequence is CASSIAFLQRGVGHEQFF. CDR3 DNA: TGTGCCAGTAGTATAGCTTTTTTGCAGCGGGGGGTCGGTCATGAGCAGTTCTTC. The chain combines TRBV19 with TRBJ2-1; 9 positions match TRBD2. The CDR3 is made up of 18 amino acids. The V segment lost 1 base and the J segment 8 bases; nucleotides outside the gene matches: 15. Germline CDR1 reads LNHDA; CDR2 reads SQIVND (reference sequence). Drawing the rest from reference TRBV19 and TRBJ2-1, the complete variable domain is DGGITQSPKYLFRKEGQNVTLSCEQNLNHDAMYWYRQDPGQGLRLIYYSQIVNDFQKGDIAEGYSVSREKKESFPLTVTSAQKNPTAFYLCASSIAFLQRGVGHEQFFGPGTRLTVL.